This TCR beta chain was identified during a study of control samples from healthy donors and cancer patients. A remark on this clone: Mismatch with germline at one junction end may stem from a read error.

Produced via immunoSEQ multiplex PCR; TCRdb's table is partial and in-frame only. The sample yields tens of thousands of clones, 75% to 95% seen once. The germline CDR1 and CDR2 sequences are SGHRS and YFSETQ. The CDR3 totals 14 residues. The receptor's source is a man aged 25 to 40 in good health. Input material: blood. The genes are TRBV5-1 and TRBJ1-4; 7 bases line up with TRBD1. The CDR3 DNA sequence: TGCGCCAGCAGTTTGGAGGGGGCCAATGAAAAACTGTTTTTT. It translates to CASSLEGANEKLFF. Drawing the rest from reference TRBV5-1 and TRBJ1-4, the complete variable domain is KAGVTQTPRYLIKTRGQQVTLSCSPISGHRSVSWYQQTPGQGLQFLFEYFSETQRNKGNFPGRFSGRQFSNSRSEMNVSTLELGDSALYLCASSLEGANEKLFFGSGTQLSVL.